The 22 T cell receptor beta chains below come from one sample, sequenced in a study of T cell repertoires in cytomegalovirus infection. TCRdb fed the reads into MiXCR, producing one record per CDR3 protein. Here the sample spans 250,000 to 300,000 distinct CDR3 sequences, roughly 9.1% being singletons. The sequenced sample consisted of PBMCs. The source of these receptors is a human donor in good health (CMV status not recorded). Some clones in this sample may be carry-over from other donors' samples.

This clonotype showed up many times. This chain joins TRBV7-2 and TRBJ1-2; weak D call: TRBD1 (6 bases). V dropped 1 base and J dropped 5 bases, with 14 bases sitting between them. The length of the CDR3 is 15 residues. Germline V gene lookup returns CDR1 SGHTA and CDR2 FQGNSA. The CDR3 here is CASSLGRTAAYGYTF. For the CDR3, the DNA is TGTGCCAGCAGCTTAGGAAGGACAGCTGCATATGGCTACACCTTC.

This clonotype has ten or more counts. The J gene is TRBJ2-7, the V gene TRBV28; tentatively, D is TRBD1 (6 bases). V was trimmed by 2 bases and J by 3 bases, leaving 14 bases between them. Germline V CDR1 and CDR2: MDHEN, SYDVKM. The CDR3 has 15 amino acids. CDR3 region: CASSLIGQGYYEQYF. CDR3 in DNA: TGTGCCAGCAGTTTAATAGGCCAGGGGTACTACGAGCAGTACTTC.

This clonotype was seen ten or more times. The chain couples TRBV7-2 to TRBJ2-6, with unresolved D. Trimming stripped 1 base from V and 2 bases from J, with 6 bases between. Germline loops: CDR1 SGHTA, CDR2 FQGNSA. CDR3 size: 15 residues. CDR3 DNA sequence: TGTGCCAGCAGCTTAGACGGAACTGGGGCCAACGTCCTGACTTTC. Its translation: CASSLDGTGANVLTF.

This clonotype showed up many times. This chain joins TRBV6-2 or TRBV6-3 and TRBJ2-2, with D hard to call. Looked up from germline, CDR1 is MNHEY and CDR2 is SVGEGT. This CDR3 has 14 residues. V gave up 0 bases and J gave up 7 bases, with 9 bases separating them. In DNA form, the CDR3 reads TGTGCCAGCAGTTACTCGTCTGGCTTCGGGGAGCTGTTTTTT. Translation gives CASSYSSGFGELFF.

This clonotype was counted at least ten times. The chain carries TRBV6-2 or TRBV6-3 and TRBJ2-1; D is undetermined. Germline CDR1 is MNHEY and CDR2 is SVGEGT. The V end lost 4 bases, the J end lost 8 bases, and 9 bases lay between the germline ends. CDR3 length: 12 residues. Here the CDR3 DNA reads TGTGCCAGCAGTTGGCGACGCCATGAGCAGTTCTTC. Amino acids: CASSWRRHEQFF.

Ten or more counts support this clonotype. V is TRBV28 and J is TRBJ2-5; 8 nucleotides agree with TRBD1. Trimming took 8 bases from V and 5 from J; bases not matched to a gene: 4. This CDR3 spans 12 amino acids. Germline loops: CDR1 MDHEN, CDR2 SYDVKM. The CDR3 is CASEQGAETQYF. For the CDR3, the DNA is TGTGCCAGCGAGCAGGGGGCGGAGACCCAGTACTTC.

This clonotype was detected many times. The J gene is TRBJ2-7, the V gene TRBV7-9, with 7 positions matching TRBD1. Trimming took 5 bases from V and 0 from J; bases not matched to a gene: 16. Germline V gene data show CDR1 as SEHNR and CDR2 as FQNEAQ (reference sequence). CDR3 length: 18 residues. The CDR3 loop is CASSNLMGTERSSYEQYF. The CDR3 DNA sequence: TGTGCCAGCAGCAACTTAATGGGGACAGAGCGTAGCTCCTACGAGCAGTACTTC.

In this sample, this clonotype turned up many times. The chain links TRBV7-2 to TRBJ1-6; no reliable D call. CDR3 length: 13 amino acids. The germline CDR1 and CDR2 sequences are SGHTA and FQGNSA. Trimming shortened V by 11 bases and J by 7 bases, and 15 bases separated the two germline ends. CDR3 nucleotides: TGTGCCGAACGAGCATCGGGGAATTCACCCCTCCACTTT. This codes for CAERASGNSPLHF.

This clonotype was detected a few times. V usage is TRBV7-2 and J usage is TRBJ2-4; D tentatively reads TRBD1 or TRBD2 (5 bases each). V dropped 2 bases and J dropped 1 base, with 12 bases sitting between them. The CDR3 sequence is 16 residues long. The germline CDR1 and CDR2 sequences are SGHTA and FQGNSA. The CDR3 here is CASSLSRDGAKNIQYF. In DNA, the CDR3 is TGTGCCAGCAGCTTATCCCGGGACGGTGCCAAAAACATTCAGTACTTC.

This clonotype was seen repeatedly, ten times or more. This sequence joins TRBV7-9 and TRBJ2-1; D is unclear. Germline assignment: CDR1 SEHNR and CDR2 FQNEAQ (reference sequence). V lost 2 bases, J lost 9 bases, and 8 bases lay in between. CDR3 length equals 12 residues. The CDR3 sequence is CASSLTTAEQFF. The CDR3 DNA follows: TGTGCCAGCAGCTTAACCACAGCTGAGCAGTTCTTC.

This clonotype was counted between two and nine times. The CDR3 region has the DNA TGTGCCAGCAGCCAAGATAGTGGGGACAACTATGGCTACACCTTC. Translated: CASSQDSGDNYGYTF. The chain uses TRBV4-2 and TRBJ1-2; D might be TRBD1 (5 bases). Trimming stripped 0 bases from V and 2 bases from J, with 10 bases between. Germline V gene data show CDR1 as LGHNA and CDR2 as YNFKEQ. This CDR3 spans 15 amino acids.

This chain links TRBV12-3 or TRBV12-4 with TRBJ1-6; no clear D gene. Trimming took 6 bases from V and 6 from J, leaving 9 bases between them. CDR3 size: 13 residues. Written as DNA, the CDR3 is TGTGCCAGCAGCCGCCTGGGTAATTCACCCCTCCACTTT. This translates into CASSRLGNSPLHF.

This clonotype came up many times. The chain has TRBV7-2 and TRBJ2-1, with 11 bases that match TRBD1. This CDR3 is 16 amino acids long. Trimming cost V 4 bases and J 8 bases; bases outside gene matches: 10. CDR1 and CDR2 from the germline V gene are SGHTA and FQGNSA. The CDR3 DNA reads TGTGCCAGCAGCTCAGGACAGGGGGCTTATATCTATGAGCAGTTCTTC. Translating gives CASSSGQGAYIYEQFF. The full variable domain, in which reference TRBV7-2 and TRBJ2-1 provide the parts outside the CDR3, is GAGVSQSPSNKVTEKGKDVELRCDPISGHTALYWYRQSLGQGLEFLIYFQGNSAPDKSGLPSDRFSAERTGGSVSTLTIQRTQQEDSAVYLCASSSGQGAYIYEQFFGPGTRLTVL.

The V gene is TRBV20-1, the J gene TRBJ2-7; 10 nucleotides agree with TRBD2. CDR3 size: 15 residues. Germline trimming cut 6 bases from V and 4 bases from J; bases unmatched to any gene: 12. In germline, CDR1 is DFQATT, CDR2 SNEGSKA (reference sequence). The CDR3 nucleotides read TGCAGTGCCCCAGATCGACTAGCGGGCTCTTACGAGCAGTACTTC. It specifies CSAPDRLAGSYEQYF.

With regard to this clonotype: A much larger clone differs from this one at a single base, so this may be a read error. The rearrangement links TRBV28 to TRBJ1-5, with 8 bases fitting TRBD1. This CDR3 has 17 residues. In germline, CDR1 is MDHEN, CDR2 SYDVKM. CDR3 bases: TGTGCCAGCAGTTTTAGGAGACTGGGACAGGACAATCAGCTCCAGCATTTT. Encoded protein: CASSFRRLGQDNQLQHF.

CDR3 nucleotide sequence: TGCGCCAGCAGCTTGCTCCTCATGGGGAACACTGAAGCTTTCTTT. Translation gives CASSLLLMGNTEAFF. The gene calls are TRBV5-1 and TRBJ1-1; D is undetermined. Germline CDR1 SGHRS, CDR2 YFSETQ. Trimming took 1 base from V and 1 from J, leaving 11 bases between them. The length of the CDR3 is 15 residues.

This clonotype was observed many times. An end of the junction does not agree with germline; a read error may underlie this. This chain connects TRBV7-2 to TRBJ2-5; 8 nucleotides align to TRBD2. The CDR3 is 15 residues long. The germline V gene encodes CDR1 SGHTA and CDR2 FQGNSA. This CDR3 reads CASSFSGTNQGTQYF. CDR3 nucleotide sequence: TGTGCCAGCAGCTTTAGCGGGACTAACCAAGGGACCCAGTACTTC.

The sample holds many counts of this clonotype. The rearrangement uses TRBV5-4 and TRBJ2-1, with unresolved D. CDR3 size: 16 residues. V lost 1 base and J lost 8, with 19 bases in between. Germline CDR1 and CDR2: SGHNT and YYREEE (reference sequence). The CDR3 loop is CASSLTPSWDGDEQFF. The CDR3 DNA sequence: TGTGCCAGCAGCTTGACTCCTTCATGGGATGGGGATGAGCAGTTCTTC.

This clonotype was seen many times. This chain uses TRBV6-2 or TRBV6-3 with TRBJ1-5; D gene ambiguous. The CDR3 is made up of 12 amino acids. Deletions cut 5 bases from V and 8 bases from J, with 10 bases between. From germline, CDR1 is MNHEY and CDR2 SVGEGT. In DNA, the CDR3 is TGTGCCAGCAGTCAAACCACGGAGCCCCAGCATTTT. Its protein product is CASSQTTEPQHF.

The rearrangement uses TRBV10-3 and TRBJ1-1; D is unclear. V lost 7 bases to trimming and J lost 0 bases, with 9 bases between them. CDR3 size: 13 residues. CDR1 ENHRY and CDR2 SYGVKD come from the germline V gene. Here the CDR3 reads CAITAEMNTEAFF. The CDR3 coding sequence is TGTGCCATCACTGCAGAGATGAACACTGAAGCTTTCTTT.

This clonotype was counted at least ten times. CDR3 nucleotides: TGTGCCAGCAGCCCTCTAGGGGTAGAGACCCAGTACTTC. Amino acid sequence: CASSPLGVETQYF. This chain uses TRBV7-2 with TRBJ2-5; D may be TRBD1 (5 bases). CDR1 SGHTA and CDR2 FQGNSA come from the germline V gene. Trimming removed 5 bases at V and 4 bases at J, with 11 bases between. This CDR3 is 13 amino acids long.

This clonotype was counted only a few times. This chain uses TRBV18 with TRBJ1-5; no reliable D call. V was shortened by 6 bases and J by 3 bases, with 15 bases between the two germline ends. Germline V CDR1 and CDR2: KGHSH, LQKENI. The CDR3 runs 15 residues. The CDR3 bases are TGTGCCAGCTCCGGTTTGTCCGGTGCCAATCAGCCCCAGCATTTT. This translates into CASSGLSGANQPQHF.